This entry features one T cell receptor beta chain sequence. The conserved final phenylalanine or tryptophan is absent from the CDR3, which likely points to a read error. The DNA is left out, because the CDR3 cannot be placed on it with certainty; the CDR3 is given as TCRdb lists it. In germline, CDR1 is SQVTM, CDR2 ANQGSEA. The CDR3 contains 11 residues when both ends are counted. This record comes from a study of blood T cell repertoires in COVID-19. Clones were sequenced by immunoSEQ multiplex PCR, and TCRdb holds only the in-frame ones, with some missing. The table includes 350,000 to 450,000 clones, about 90% detected once.

The source material was PBMCs or T cells enriched from blood (not recorded which). The origin of this receptor is a man aged 40-50 years in a cohort exposed to, infected with or recovered from COVID-19 (not recorded which). The chain employs TRBV29-1 and TRBJ2-4; no DNA check was done on the table's D call, TRBD2. CDR3: CSVESEDPFGV.